This T cell receptor (beta chain) appears in the sequencing data of a study of early T cells in non-severe SARS-CoV-2 infection. Overall study context: Unsorted whole blood bulk RNA was sequenced, with unpaired chains. Findings and limits, study-wide: VDJdb matching, biased toward anti-spike CD8 responses, missed private and CD4 specificities.

Germline V gene data show CDR1 as SQVTM and CDR2 as ANQGSEA. The V end was cut by 4 bases, the J end by 6 bases, with 13 bases between. This CDR3 is 13 amino acids long. cDNA molecules, individually, were tagged with unique molecular identifiers. Each CDR3 protein gets one entry after TCRdb re-called the 5' RACE reads with MiXCR. The sample consists of 60,000 or so distinct CDR3 sequences, around 13% of them appearing once. This clonotype was detected many times. The antigen is not known. Sequencing was carried out using whole blood. The source is an adult who was a healthcare worker with PCR-confirmed SARS-CoV-2 infection or an uninfected control (not recorded which). The chain couples TRBV29-1 to TRBJ2-1, with no clear D. CDR3 DNA sequence: TGCAGCGTTGCCCCCTCTCTTTTCAATGAGCAGTTCTTC. Its translation: CSVAPSLFNEQFF.